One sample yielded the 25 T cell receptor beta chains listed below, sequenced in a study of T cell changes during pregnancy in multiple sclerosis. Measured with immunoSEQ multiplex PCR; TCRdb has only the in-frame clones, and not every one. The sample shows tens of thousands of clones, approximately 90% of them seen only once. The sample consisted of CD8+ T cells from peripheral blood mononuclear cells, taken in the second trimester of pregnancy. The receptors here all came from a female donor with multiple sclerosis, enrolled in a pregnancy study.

CDR3 region: CASSLTGPNTEAFF. The CDR3 DNA is TGTGCCAGCAGCTTAACTGGGCCGAACACTGAAGCTTTCTTT. The chain links TRBV7-3 to TRBJ1-1; no clear D. Between the trimmed V and J ends, which lost 0 bases and 1 base, there was a span of 6 bases. The CDR3 length is 14 residues. Germline CDR1 and CDR2: SGHTA and FQGTGA.

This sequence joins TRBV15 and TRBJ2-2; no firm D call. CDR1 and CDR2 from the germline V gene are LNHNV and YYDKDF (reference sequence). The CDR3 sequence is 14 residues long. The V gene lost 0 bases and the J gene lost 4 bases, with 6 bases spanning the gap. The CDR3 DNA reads TGTGCCACCAGCAGAGATCCTACCACCGGGGAGCTGTTTTTT. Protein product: CATSRDPTTGELFF.

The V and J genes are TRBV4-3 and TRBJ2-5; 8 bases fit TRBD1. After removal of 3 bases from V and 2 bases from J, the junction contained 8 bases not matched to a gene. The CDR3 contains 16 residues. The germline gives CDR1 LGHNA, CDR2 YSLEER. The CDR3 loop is CASSHFVTGEQETQYF. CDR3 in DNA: TGCGCCAGCAGCCACTTCGTGACAGGGGAACAAGAGACCCAGTACTTC.

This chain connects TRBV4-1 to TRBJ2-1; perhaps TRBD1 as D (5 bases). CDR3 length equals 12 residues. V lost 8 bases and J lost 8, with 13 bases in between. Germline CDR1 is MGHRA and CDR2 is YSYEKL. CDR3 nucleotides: TGCGCCAGCGGTGCGCAGGGTGATGAGCAGTTCTTC. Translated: CASGAQGDEQFF.

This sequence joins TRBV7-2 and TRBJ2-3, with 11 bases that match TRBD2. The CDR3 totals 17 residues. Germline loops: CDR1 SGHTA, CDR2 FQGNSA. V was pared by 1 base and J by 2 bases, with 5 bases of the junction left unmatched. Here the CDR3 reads CASSLGTSGLFTDTQYF. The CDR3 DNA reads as TGTGCCAGCAGCTTAGGGACTAGCGGGCTTTTCACAGATACGCAGTATTTT.

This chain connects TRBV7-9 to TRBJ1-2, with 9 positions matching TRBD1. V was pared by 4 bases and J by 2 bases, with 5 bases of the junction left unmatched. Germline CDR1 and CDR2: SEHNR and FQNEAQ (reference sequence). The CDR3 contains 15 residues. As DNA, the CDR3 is TGTGCCAGCAGCTCGATACAGGGGGCAAACTATGGCTACACCTTC. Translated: CASSSIQGANYGYTF.

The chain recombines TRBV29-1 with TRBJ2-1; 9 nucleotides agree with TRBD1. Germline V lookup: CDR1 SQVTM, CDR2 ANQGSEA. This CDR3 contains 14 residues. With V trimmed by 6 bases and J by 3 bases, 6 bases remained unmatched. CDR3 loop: CSVNRDRDYNEQFF. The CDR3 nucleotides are TGCAGCGTAAACCGGGACAGGGACTACAATGAGCAGTTCTTC.

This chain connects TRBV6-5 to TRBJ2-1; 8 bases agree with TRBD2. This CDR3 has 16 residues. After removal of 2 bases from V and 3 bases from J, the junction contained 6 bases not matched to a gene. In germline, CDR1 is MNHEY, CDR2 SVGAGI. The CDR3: CASSYDREGHYNEQFF. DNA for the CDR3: TGTGCCAGCAGTTACGACCGGGAGGGCCACTACAATGAGCAGTTCTTC.

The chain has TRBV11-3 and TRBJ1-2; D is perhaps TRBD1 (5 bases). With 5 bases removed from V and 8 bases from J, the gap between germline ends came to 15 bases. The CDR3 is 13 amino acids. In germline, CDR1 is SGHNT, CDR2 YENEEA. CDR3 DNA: TGTGCCAGCAGCAAATCGGGGGGTGAGGGCTACACCTTC. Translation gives CASSKSGGEGYTF.

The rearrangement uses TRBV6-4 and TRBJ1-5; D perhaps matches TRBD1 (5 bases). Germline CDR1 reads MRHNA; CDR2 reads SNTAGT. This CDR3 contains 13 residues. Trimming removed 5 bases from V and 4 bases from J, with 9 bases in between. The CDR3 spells CASSKGPNQPQHF. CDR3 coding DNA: TGTGCCAGCAGTAAGGGGCCTAATCAGCCCCAGCATTTT.

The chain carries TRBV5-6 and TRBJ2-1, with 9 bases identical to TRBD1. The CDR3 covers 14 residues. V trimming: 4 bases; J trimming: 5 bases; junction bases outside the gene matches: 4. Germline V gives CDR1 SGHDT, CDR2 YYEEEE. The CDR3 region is CASSTGTGNNEQFF. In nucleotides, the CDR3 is TGTGCCAGCAGCACCGGGACAGGGAACAATGAGCAGTTCTTC.

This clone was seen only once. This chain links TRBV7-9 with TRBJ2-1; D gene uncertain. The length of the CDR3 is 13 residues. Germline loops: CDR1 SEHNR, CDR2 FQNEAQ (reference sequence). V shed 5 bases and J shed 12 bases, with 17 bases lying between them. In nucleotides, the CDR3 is TGTGCCAGCAGCGATAGTAGTTCTAAAACGCAGTTCTTC. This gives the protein CASSDSSSKTQFF.

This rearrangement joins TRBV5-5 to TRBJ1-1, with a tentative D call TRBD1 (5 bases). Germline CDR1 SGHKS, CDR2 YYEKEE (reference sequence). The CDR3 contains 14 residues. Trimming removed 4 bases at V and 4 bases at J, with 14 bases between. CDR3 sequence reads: CASSPAGGVTEAFF. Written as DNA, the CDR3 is TGTGCCAGCAGCCCCGCCGGGGGTGTCACTGAAGCTTTCTTT. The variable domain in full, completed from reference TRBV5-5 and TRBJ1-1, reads DAGVTQSPTHLIKTRGQQVTLRCSPISGHKSVSWYQQVLGQGPQFIFQYYEKEERGRGNFPDRFSARQFPNYSSELNVNALLLGDSALYLCASSPAGGVTEAFFGQGTRLTVV.

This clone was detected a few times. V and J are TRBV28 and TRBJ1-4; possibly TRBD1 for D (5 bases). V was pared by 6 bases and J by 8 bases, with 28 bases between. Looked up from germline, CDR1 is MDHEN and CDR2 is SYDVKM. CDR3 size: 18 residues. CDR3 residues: CASRTIGGGFVAGEKLFF. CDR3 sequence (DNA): TGTGCCAGCAGGACAATTGGGGGAGGATTCGTCGCAGGGGAAAAACTGTTTTTT.

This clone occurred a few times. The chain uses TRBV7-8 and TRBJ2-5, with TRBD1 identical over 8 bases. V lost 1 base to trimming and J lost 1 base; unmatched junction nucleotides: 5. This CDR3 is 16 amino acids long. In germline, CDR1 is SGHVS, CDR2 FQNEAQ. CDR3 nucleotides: TGTGCCAGCAGCTTAGTAGGACAGGGAGGCCAAGAGACCCAGTACTTC. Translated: CASSLVGQGGQETQYF.

The CDR3 nucleotides are TGTGCCAGCAGTGAATTGGCAGCGGGAGGGGACGAGCAGTACTTC. Protein sequence: CASSELAAGGDEQYF. The chain combines TRBV6-1 with TRBJ2-7; 10 nucleotides align to TRBD2. From germline, CDR1 is MNHNS and CDR2 SASEGT. The CDR3 loop spans 15 amino acids. The J segment lost 5 bases and the V segment lost 2 bases, leaving 6 bases of the junction unmatched.

CDR3 nucleotide sequence: TGTGCCAGCAGGCAACAGGGGGCGATTGGTCTGGGCACCTTC. Translating it yields CASRQQGAIGLGTF. This chain joins TRBV7-9 and TRBJ1-2, with 9 bases fitting TRBD1. Germline CDR1 SEHNR, CDR2 FQNEAQ (reference sequence). Trimming cost V 6 bases and J 13 bases; bases outside gene matches: 15. This CDR3 has 14 amino acids.

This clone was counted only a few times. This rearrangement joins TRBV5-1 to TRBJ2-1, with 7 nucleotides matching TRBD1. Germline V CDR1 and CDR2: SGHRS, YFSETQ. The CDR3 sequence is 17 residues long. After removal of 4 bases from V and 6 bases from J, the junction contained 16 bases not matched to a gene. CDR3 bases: TGCGCCAGCAGCCTGGCTCCCACTACAGGGGCAGGCAATGAGCAGTTCTTC. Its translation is CASSLAPTTGAGNEQFF.

The CDR3 region has the DNA TGTGCCAGTGGGACAGGGAGTATTCAGCCCCAGCATTTT. Protein sequence: CASGTGSIQPQHF. J is TRBJ1-5 and V is TRBV27; 9 nucleotides line up with TRBD1. CDR3 length equals 13 residues. The V segment lost 9 bases and the J segment 6 bases; nucleotides outside the gene matches: 6. CDR1 and CDR2 from the germline V gene are MNHEY and SMNVEV (reference sequence).

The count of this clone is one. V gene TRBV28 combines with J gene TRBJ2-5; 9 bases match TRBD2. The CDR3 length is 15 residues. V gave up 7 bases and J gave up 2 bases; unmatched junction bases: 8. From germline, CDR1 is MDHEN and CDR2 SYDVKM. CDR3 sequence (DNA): TGTGCCAGCACCAGACTAGCGGAGACACAAGAGACCCAGTACTTC. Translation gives CASTRLAETQETQYF.

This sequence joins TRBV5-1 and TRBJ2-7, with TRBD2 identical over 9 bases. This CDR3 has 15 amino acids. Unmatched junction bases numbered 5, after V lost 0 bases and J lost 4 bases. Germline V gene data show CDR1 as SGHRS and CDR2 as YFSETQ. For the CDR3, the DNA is TGCGCCAGCAGCTTGGGGCGGGGGGGGTTGTACGAGCAGTACTTC. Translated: CASSLGRGGLYEQYF.

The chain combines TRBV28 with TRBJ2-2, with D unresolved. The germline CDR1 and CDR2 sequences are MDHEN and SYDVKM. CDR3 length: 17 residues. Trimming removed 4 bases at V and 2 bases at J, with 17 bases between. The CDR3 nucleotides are TGTGCCAGCAGTTCCCCTACTCTATCCCGTAACACCGGGGAGCTGTTTTTT. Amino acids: CASSSPTLSRNTGELFF.

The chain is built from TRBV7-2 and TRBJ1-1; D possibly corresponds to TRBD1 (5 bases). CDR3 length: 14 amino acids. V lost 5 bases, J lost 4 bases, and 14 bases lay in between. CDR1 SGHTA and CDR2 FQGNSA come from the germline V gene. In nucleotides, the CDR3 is TGTGCCAGCAGCCTTGGGGGAGGGACCACTGAAGCTTTCTTT. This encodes CASSLGGGTTEAFF.

The CDR3: CASSAGRGLGYF. CDR3 nucleotides: TGTGCCAGCAGCGCAGGTCGGGGACTGGGGTACTTC. The chain has TRBV21-1 and TRBJ2-5; the table's D call TRBD2 went unverified against the DNA. TRBV21-1 is shown as a pseudogene. The CDR3 length is 12 residues.

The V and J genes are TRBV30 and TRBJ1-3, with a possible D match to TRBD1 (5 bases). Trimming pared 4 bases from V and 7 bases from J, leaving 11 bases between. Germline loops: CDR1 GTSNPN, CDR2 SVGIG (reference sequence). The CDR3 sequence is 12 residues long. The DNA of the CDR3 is TGTGCCTGGAATGGGCCAGGGAACACCATATATTTT. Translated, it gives CAWNGPGNTIYF.